The 31 T cell receptor beta chains below come from one sample, sequenced in a study of Ad26.COV2.S vaccination and SARS-CoV-2 variants. The data were produced by immunoSEQ multiplex PCR, yet TCRdb's version contains in-frame clones alone and is incomplete. The table has around 300,000 clones, less than 90% seen once. Treatment reported: 15 to 20 received Ad26.COV2.S at low or high dose, single or two shots; 5 received placebo; per-sample allocation not given. Vaccine and placebo recipients were sampled on day 63 after the first injection. Sample: peripheral blood, taken in a trial of Ad26.COV2.S vaccine versus placebo. These receptors all come from a person between 18 and 65 years old who received the Ad26.COV2.S COVID-19 vaccine or a placebo.

This clone occurred a few times. The gene calls are TRBV7-9 and TRBJ2-7; TRBD1 matches 9 bases. V was pared by 5 bases and J by 2 bases, with 7 bases of the junction left unmatched. The germline CDR1 and CDR2 sequences are SEHNR and FQNEAQ (reference sequence). The CDR3 is 15 amino acids. This chain's CDR3 is CASSPHGTGTYEQYF. The CDR3 bases are TGTGCCAGCAGCCCGCACGGGACAGGGACCTACGAGCAGTACTTC.

The V gene is TRBV6-2 or TRBV6-3, the J gene TRBJ2-4; 10 nucleotides agree with TRBD2. The germline V gene encodes CDR1 MNHEY and CDR2 SVGEGT. The V segment lost 5 bases and the J segment 0 bases; nucleotides outside the gene matches: 4. The CDR3 loop spans 16 amino acids. CDR3 coding DNA: TGTGCCAGCAGTCCACTAGCGGGACTAGCCAAAAACATTCAGTACTTC. The encoded protein is CASSPLAGLAKNIQYF.

The V call is TRBV6-5, the J call TRBJ1-1; D is perhaps TRBD1 (6 bases). Germline V gene sequence: CDR1 MNHEY, CDR2 SVGAGI. Trimming left V 6 bases short and J 4 bases short, with 12 bases between. This CDR3 has 13 amino acids. CDR3 DNA sequence: TGTGCCAGCAGCCGCTACAGGGCCACTGAAGCTTTCTTT. It is translated as CASSRYRATEAFF.

This sequence joins TRBV5-6 and TRBJ2-7; D may be TRBD1 or TRBD2 (6 bases each). V lost 0 bases and J lost 1, with 14 bases in between. The CDR3 has 16 residues. Germline CDR1 is SGHDT and CDR2 is YYEEEE. The CDR3 sequence is CASSLVEGGLSYEQYF. The CDR3 DNA reads TGTGCCAGCAGCTTGGTTGAGGGGGGCTTATCCTACGAGCAGTACTTC. Looking up the rest from reference TRBV5-6 and TRBJ2-7 gives the full variable domain: DAGVTQSPTHLIKTRGQQVTLRCSPKSGHDTVSWYQQALGQGPQFIFQYYEEEERQRGNFPDRFSGHQFPNYSSELNVNALLLGDSALYLCASSLVEGGLSYEQYFGPGTRLTVT.

This sequence joins TRBV9 and TRBJ2-6; D is ambiguous. Germline loops: CDR1 SGDLS, CDR2 YYNGEE. This CDR3 spans 15 amino acids. The V and J ends lost 0 bases and 3 bases respectively, with 7 bases between them. This CDR3 is CASSVAGNGANVLTF. As DNA, the CDR3 is TGTGCCAGCAGCGTAGCGGGCAATGGGGCCAACGTCCTGACTTTC.

The chain is built from TRBV7-2 and TRBJ2-1, with D possibly matching TRBD2 (6 bases). The CDR3 loop spans 13 amino acids. The germline V gene has CDR1 SGHTA and CDR2 FQGNSA. V was trimmed by 5 bases and J by 9 bases, leaving 14 bases between them. Written as DNA, the CDR3 is TGTGCCAGCAGCATGCCGGGACTTTTTGAGCAGTTCTTC. It yields the protein CASSMPGLFEQFF.

This chain joins TRBV7-9 and TRBJ2-2, with a weak D call TRBD2 (6 bases). Germline CDR1 reads SEHNR; CDR2 reads FQNEAQ (reference sequence). With 2 bases removed from V and 6 bases from J, the gap between germline ends came to 19 bases. The CDR3 extends over 17 amino acids. CDR3: CASSLPTMGGGAGELFF. The CDR3 DNA reads TGTGCCAGCAGCTTACCGACCATGGGGGGTGGTGCCGGGGAGCTGTTTTTT.

The V and J genes are TRBV12-3 or TRBV12-4 and TRBJ2-7; TRBD1 is a possible D gene (6 bases). With 6 bases removed from V and 5 bases from J, the gap between germline ends came to 14 bases. The CDR3 spans 13 residues. The CDR3 nucleotides are TGTGCCAGCAGGGCCTACGAGGGGGACGAGCAGTACTTC. It specifies CASRAYEGDEQYF.

V and J are TRBV7-9 and TRBJ2-6, with D unclear. Germline lookup yields CDR1 SEHNR and CDR2 FQNEAQ (reference sequence). Between the trimmed V and J ends, which lost 3 bases and 0 bases, there was a span of 9 bases. The CDR3 totals 16 residues. The CDR3 region has the DNA TGTGCCAGCAGCTTTCAGATTAGCTCTGGGGCCAACGTCCTGACTTTC. Translating gives CASSFQISSGANVLTF.

The chain carries TRBV5-5 and TRBJ2-2; TRBD1 matches 8 bases. Germline V gives CDR1 SGHKS, CDR2 YYEKEE (reference sequence). The length of the CDR3 is 17 residues. The junction had 12 bases not matched to a gene; V was cut back by 3 bases and J by 5 bases. The CDR3 loop is CASSYVQGALRTGELFF. CDR3 nucleotide sequence: TGTGCCAGCAGCTATGTCCAGGGGGCGCTCAGGACCGGGGAGCTGTTTTTT.

The chain is built from TRBV2 and TRBJ1-2, with 8 bases matching TRBD1. Germline V gene data show CDR1 as SNHLY and CDR2 as FYNNEI. CDR3 length: 15 amino acids. J was trimmed by 6 bases and V by 1 base; bases with no gene match: 7. In DNA, the CDR3 is TGTGCCAGCAGTGAAGTCAGGCAGGGGGCCCATGGCTACACCTTC. Its protein is CASSEVRQGAHGYTF.

The J gene is TRBJ2-7, the V gene TRBV29-1, with 9 bases identical to TRBD1. V trimming: 2 bases; J trimming: 2 bases; junction bases outside the gene matches: 7. CDR1 is SQVTM and CDR2 is ANQGSEA in the germline V gene. The CDR3 loop spans 15 amino acids. The DNA of the CDR3 is TGCAGCGTTGAAAGGGGACAGGGATTACCCTACGAGCAGTACTTC. Translation: CSVERGQGLPYEQYF.

V and J are TRBV12-3 or TRBV12-4 and TRBJ1-1; D gene uncertain. This CDR3 has 12 residues. The V end lost 5 bases, the J end lost 8 bases, and 12 bases lay between the germline ends. The CDR3 region is CASSPPGREAFF. CDR3 DNA: TGTGCCAGCAGTCCCCCCGGACGCGAAGCTTTCTTT.

The J gene is TRBJ2-5, the V gene TRBV4-1, with 14 positions matching TRBD2. The CDR3 consists of 19 residues. J was trimmed by 2 bases and V by 3 bases; bases with no gene match: 11. CDR1 is MGHRA, CDR2 YSYEKL, per germline. Here the CDR3 reads CASSQAGTSGRNAQETQYF. The CDR3 coding sequence is TGCGCCAGCAGCCAGGCCGGGACTAGCGGGAGAAACGCTCAAGAGACCCAGTACTTC.

The chain couples TRBV4-1 to TRBJ2-7, with 13 positions matching TRBD2. The V gene's germline CDR1 is MGHRA and CDR2 YSYEKL. V shed 6 bases and J 0 bases; nucleotides not matched to a gene: 8. This CDR3 region has 17 residues. CDR3 amino acids: CASSPRLAGGGSYEQYF. The DNA of the CDR3 is TGCGCCAGCAGTCCTAGACTAGCGGGGGGAGGCTCCTACGAGCAGTACTTC.

This chain joins TRBV19 and TRBJ2-2; D is perhaps TRBD1 (6 bases). This CDR3 region has 14 residues. Germline values: CDR1 LNHDA, CDR2 SQIVND (reference sequence). V lost 10 bases to trimming and J lost 4 bases, with 16 bases between them. CDR3 in amino acids: CATHSDSSTGELFF. CDR3 sequence (DNA): TGTGCCACACATTCGGACAGTTCCACCGGGGAGCTGTTTTTT.

This chain connects TRBV9 to TRBJ2-2; 7 bases agree with TRBD2. Germline V gene data show CDR1 as SGDLS and CDR2 as YYNGEE. J lost 2 bases, V lost 6 bases, and 7 bases had no gene match. The CDR3 runs 15 residues. CDR3 nucleotide sequence: TGTGCCAGCACCAGGGCGGGAGTAAACACCGGGGAGCTGTTTTTT. This sequence encodes CASTRAGVNTGELFF.

The rearrangement joins TRBV18 to TRBJ1-3, with TRBD1 identical over 9 bases. Germline CDR1 KGHSH, CDR2 LQKENI. With V trimmed by 2 bases and J by 2 bases, 4 bases remained unmatched. The CDR3 consists of 16 residues. CDR3 amino acids: CASSPTGQGAGNTIYF. The CDR3 DNA reads as TGTGCCAGCTCACCAACGGGACAGGGCGCTGGAAACACCATATATTTT.

This clone appeared a few times. The V and J genes are TRBV18 and TRBJ1-1; unclear D gene. CDR3 length equals 12 residues. V dropped 2 bases and J dropped 11 bases, with 12 bases sitting between them. Germline CDR1 KGHSH, CDR2 LQKENI. The CDR3 DNA is TGTGCCAGCTCACCAGACCCCCCTCGCGCTTTCTTT. This encodes CASSPDPPRAFF.

Only a few counts were recorded for this clone. The chain combines TRBV30 with TRBJ2-2; possibly TRBD1 or TRBD2 for D (5 bases each). The CDR3 has 13 amino acids. V dropped 3 bases and J dropped 1 base, with 6 bases sitting between them. Germline CDR1 GTSNPN, CDR2 SVGIG (reference sequence). The CDR3 sequence is CAWRGRNTGELFF. The CDR3 DNA sequence: TGTGCCTGGAGGGGACGGAACACCGGGGAGCTGTTTTTT.

This chain joins TRBV7-2 and TRBJ2-3; 11 positions agree with TRBD2. The CDR3 is made up of 16 amino acids. V lost 3 bases and J lost 5; bases outside the gene matches: 7. The germline CDR1 and CDR2 sequences are SGHTA and FQGNSA. Here the CDR3 DNA reads TGTGCCAGCAGCTTCAGGACTAGCGGGTACTTAGATACGCAGTATTTT. Translation gives CASSFRTSGYLDTQYF. The complete variable domain, with remaining parts taken from reference TRBV7-2 and TRBJ2-3, reads GAGVSQSPSNKVTEKGKDVELRCDPISGHTALYWYRQSLGQGLEFLIYFQGNSAPDKSGLPSDRFSAERTGGSVSTLTIQRTQQEDSAVYLCASSFRTSGYLDTQYFGPGTRLTVL.

The V call is TRBV19, the J call TRBJ2-1, with D maybe TRBD2 (6 bases). The V and J ends lost 4 bases and 8 bases respectively, with 15 bases between them. The germline gives CDR1 LNHDA, CDR2 SQIVND (reference sequence). CDR3 length: 14 amino acids. In nucleotides, the CDR3 is TGTGCCAGTAGTAGGTCCAGGACGGGGGATGAGCAGTTCTTC. Amino acid sequence: CASSRSRTGDEQFF.

The CDR3 region is CASSKENRVANTEAFF. The DNA for the CDR3 is TGTGCCAGCAGCAAAGAGAACAGGGTGGCAAACACTGAAGCTTTCTTT. The chain combines TRBV21-1 with TRBJ1-1; the table calls TRBD1, which could not be checked here. TRBV21-1 is given as a pseudogene. The CDR3 is 16 residues long.

The chain links TRBV5-8 to TRBJ2-1; a possible D gene is TRBD2 (5 bases). Trimming stripped 4 bases from V and 1 base from J, with 15 bases between. Germline CDR1 and CDR2: SGHTS and YDEGEE. CDR3 length: 16 amino acids. This CDR3 reads CASSPPVGGSYNEQFF. For the CDR3, the DNA is TGTGCCAGCAGCCCCCCTGTCGGCGGGTCCTACAATGAGCAGTTCTTC.

This chain uses TRBV7-9 with TRBJ1-3; 9 bases fit TRBD1. Unmatched junction bases numbered 6, after V lost 5 bases and J lost 4 bases. The CDR3 contains 15 residues. Germline loops: CDR1 SEHNR, CDR2 FQNEAQ (reference sequence). CDR3 loop: CASSPAGTGGNTIYF. CDR3 nucleotides: TGTGCCAGCAGCCCAGCCGGGACAGGGGGAAACACCATATATTTT.

In DNA form, the CDR3 reads TGTGCCAGCAGTTCTGGACAGGGAACCTATGGCTACACCTTC. Protein product: CASSSGQGTYGYTF. The rearrangement links TRBV7-8 to TRBJ1-2; 8 bases line up with TRBD1. CDR3 length: 14 residues. Per germline, CDR1 SGHVS and CDR2 FQNEAQ. Trimming removed 6 bases from V and 4 bases from J; junction bases left unmatched: 7.

This chain links TRBV7-2 with TRBJ2-3; the D gene is possibly TRBD2 (7 bases). CDR1 SGHTA and CDR2 FQGNSA come from the germline V gene. The V and J ends lost 6 bases and 4 bases respectively, with 17 bases between them. The CDR3 spans 15 residues. The CDR3 here is CASSGGASGPDTQYF. CDR3 DNA sequence: TGTGCCAGCAGTGGGGGGGCTAGCGGTCCAGATACGCAGTATTTT.

As concerns this clone: The germline gene is not matched at one end of the junction; a read error may be the cause. Here the CDR3 reads CSVEGRTGHYNEQFF. As DNA, the CDR3 is TGCAGCGTCGAAGGCCGGACAGGGCACTACAATGAGCAGTTCTTC. This chain joins TRBV29-1 and TRBJ2-1; 8 bases are a match to TRBD1. Per germline, CDR1 SQVTM and CDR2 ANQGSEA. The CDR3 is made up of 15 amino acids.

The chain joins TRBV28 to TRBJ2-7; D is uncertain. The CDR3 has 18 amino acids. V was shortened by 10 bases and J by 0 bases, with 28 bases between the two germline ends. Per germline, CDR1 MDHEN and CDR2 SYDVKM. The CDR3 region has the DNA TGTGCCACCAAGCTTAGGCAGCTTAAACGCCCGAGCTCCTACGAGCAGTACTTC. It encodes CATKLRQLKRPSSYEQYF.

A few counts support this clone. The chain uses TRBV28 and TRBJ1-5; D ambiguous. V was cut by 2 bases and J by 16 bases, with 24 bases left in between. CDR1 is MDHEN, CDR2 SYDVKM, per germline. The CDR3 totals 15 residues. As DNA, the CDR3 is TGTGCCAGCAGTTTAGGCCCCCCTAAGGCGGGGAACTATCATTTT. Its protein is CASSLGPPKAGNYHF.

The gene calls are TRBV24-1 and TRBJ2-5; D not resolved. Germline V CDR1 and CDR2: KGHDR, SFDVKD. The germline V and J ends were trimmed by 4 bases and 6 bases, with 11 bases remaining between them. CDR3 length: 13 amino acids. The CDR3 nucleotides are TGTGCCACCAGTGACTCGGTGGGGAAGACCCAGTACTTC. Protein sequence: CATSDSVGKTQYF.